A single sample gave rise to the 27 T cell receptor beta chains below, sequenced in a study of blood T cell repertoires in COVID-19 (TCRdb year 2020). Library construction relied on the immunoSEQ multiplex PCR assay. This is the immuneACCESS table as TCRdb keeps it, with only in-frame sequences that have V and J called. A part of the clones is gone; compared with another copy, unresolved V genes explain less than half, and the rest is unexplained. The sample table records about 260,000 clones; about 88% of these occur just once. The biggest ten clones account for roughly 4% of the sample. Sequenced input: peripheral blood. These receptors were obtained from a man in his 60s who had recovered from COVID-19.

This chain joins TRBV6-5 and TRBJ2-7; D might be TRBD2 (6 bases). Trimming pared 8 bases from V and 5 bases from J, leaving 19 bases between. This CDR3 has 14 residues. Germline assignment: CDR1 MNHEY and CDR2 SVGAGI. As DNA, the CDR3 is TGTGCCAGCCGATCCCCGGGGGTGCCGGACGAGCAGTACTTC. It codes for CASRSPGVPDEQYF.

The chain combines TRBV12-2 with TRBJ2-3; TRBD2, the table's D call, was not compared with the DNA. TRBV12-2 is a pseudogene. The CDR3 length is 17 residues. The chain's CDR3 is CASRCPSGGEGTDTQYF. CDR3 DNA sequence: TGTGCAAGTCGCTGCCCTAGCGGGGGGGAGGGCACAGATACGCAGTATTTT.

CDR3 residues: CASSYGQGGYGYTF. CDR3 in DNA: TGTGCCAGCAGTTACGGACAGGGCGGCTATGGCTACACCTTC. The chain is built from TRBV6-2 or TRBV6-3 and TRBJ1-2; 8 bases fit TRBD1. The J segment lost 4 bases and the V segment lost 2 bases, leaving 3 bases of the junction unmatched. Germline V gene lookup returns CDR1 MNHEY and CDR2 SVGEGT. This CDR3 is 14 amino acids long.

This sequence joins TRBV11-2 and TRBJ2-1; 8 bases fit TRBD2. The germline CDR1 and CDR2 sequences are SGHAT and FQNNGV. This CDR3 contains 17 residues. V dropped 5 bases and J dropped 0; count of bases not matched to a gene: 9. Written as DNA, the CDR3 is TGTGCCAGCAGCCCTCGGACGGGACTAGGCTCCTACAATGAGCAGTTCTTC. As protein: CASSPRTGLGSYNEQFF.

The chain links TRBV7-3 to TRBJ2-5, with 13 bases identical to TRBD2. Unmatched junction bases numbered 4, after V lost 4 bases and J lost 5 bases. The CDR3 has 15 residues. The germline V gene encodes CDR1 SGHTA and CDR2 FQGTGA. Written as DNA, the CDR3 is TGTGCCAGCAGCTCAGAGGGACTAGCGGGGGAGACCCAGTACTTC. Protein sequence: CASSSEGLAGETQYF. Filled out from reference TRBV7-3 and TRBJ2-5, the complete variable domain reads GAGVSQTPSNKVTEKGKYVELRCDPISGHTALYWYRQSLGQGPEFLIYFQGTGAADDSGLPNDRFFAVRPEGSVSTLKIQRTERGDSAVYLCASSSEGLAGETQYFGPGTRLLVL.

Of note for this clone: The identical CDR3 is also encoded by other nucleotide sequences in the sample. This chain connects TRBV7-9 to TRBJ2-7; no clear D gene. Trimming removed 5 bases from V and 3 bases from J, with 8 bases in between. There are 12 residues in the CDR3. Germline CDR1 and CDR2: SEHNR and FQNEAQ (reference sequence). Here the CDR3 reads CASSPTGYEQYF. CDR3 sequence (DNA): TGTGCCAGCAGCCCGACTGGCTACGAGCAGTACTTC.

The J gene is TRBJ1-3, the V gene TRBV4-1, with D unclear. The V gene lost 1 base and the J gene lost 0 bases, with 7 bases spanning the gap. The CDR3 runs 15 residues. In germline, CDR1 is MGHRA, CDR2 YSYEKL. CDR3 protein: CASSQVRSSGNTIYF. CDR3 sequence (DNA): TGCGCCAGCAGCCAAGTACGGAGCTCTGGAAACACCATATATTTT.

CDR3 loop: CASSEDRTGGYSNQPQHF. The CDR3 DNA follows: TGTGCCAGCAGTGAAGACAGGACAGGGGGCTATAGCAATCAGCCCCAGCATTTT. The chain couples TRBV2 to TRBJ1-5, with 11 bases fitting TRBD1. From germline, CDR1 is SNHLY and CDR2 FYNNEI. V lost 1 base, J lost 0 bases, and 5 bases stayed unmatched. The CDR3 has 18 amino acids. The complete variable domain, with remaining parts taken from reference TRBV2 and TRBJ1-5, reads EPEVTQTPSHQVTQMGQEVILRCVPISNHLYFYWYRQILGQKVEFLVSFYNNEISEKSEIFDDQFSVERPDGSNFTLKIRSTKLEDSAMYFCASSEDRTGGYSNQPQHFGDGTRLSIL.

The gene calls are TRBV4-1 and TRBJ2-5; 9 bases map to TRBD1. Germline lookup yields CDR1 MGHRA and CDR2 YSYEKL. Unmatched junction bases numbered 8, after V lost 4 bases and J lost 5 bases. The CDR3 extends over 15 amino acids. The CDR3 bases are TGCGCCAGCAGCCGCACAGGGGGCGTAGGGGAGACCCAGTACTTC. It translates to CASSRTGGVGETQYF.

The gene calls are TRBV30 and TRBJ1-2; D not certain. Germline CDR1 reads GTSNPN; CDR2 reads SVGIG (reference sequence). The CDR3 extends over 12 amino acids. V was clipped by 7 bases and J by 4 bases, with 13 bases between them. DNA of the CDR3: TGTGCCTTCACTCGGCGGATCTATGGCTACACCTTC. Translation gives CAFTRRIYGYTF.

This clone was counted a single time. The chain links TRBV7-2 to TRBJ2-2; D is unclear. V lost 3 bases to trimming and J lost 0 bases, with 11 bases between them. This CDR3 contains 16 residues. Germline V gene sequence: CDR1 SGHTA, CDR2 FQGNSA. The CDR3 DNA sequence: TGTGCCAGCAGCTTTCAGGCAACCGCGAACACCGGGGAGCTGTTTTTT. Protein: CASSFQATANTGELFF.

This chain joins TRBV10-3 and TRBJ1-5; the D is unclear. The germline CDR1 and CDR2 sequences are ENHRY and SYGVKD. CDR3 length equals 13 residues. V was pared by 4 bases and J by 6 bases, with 10 bases between. As DNA, the CDR3 is TGTGCCATCAGTGGCCATCTAGGTCAGCCCCAGCATTTT. Its protein is CAISGHLGQPQHF.

The chain combines TRBV19 with TRBJ1-5; maybe TRBD1 (5 bases). Trimming stripped 6 bases from V and 1 base from J, with 16 bases between. The CDR3 runs to 16 residues. CDR1 is LNHDA, CDR2 SQIVND, per germline (reference sequence). The CDR3 sequence: CASSPAGGMSNQPQHF. CDR3 sequence (DNA): TGTGCCAGTAGCCCCGCGGGGGGTATGAGCAATCAGCCCCAGCATTTT.

V is TRBV27 and J is TRBJ1-6; 7 positions match TRBD1. V shed 4 bases, J shed 9 bases, and the junction held 3 bases outside the gene matches. The germline V gene has CDR1 MNHEY and CDR2 SMNVEV (reference sequence). The CDR3 runs to 13 residues. The CDR3: CASSYSGGSPLHF. Here the CDR3 DNA reads TGTGCCAGCAGTTACTCAGGGGGTTCACCCCTCCACTTT.

The J gene is TRBJ2-7, the V gene TRBV29-1; possible D gene TRBD1, 6 bases. The germline gives CDR1 SQVTM, CDR2 ANQGSEA. This CDR3 has 11 residues. V was clipped by 7 bases and J by 4 bases, with 11 bases between them. The CDR3 region has the DNA TGCAGCGGGGGGACACCGTACGAGCAGTACTTC. Its protein product is CSGGTPYEQYF.

The chain recombines TRBV5-1 with TRBJ1-1; no clear D gene. Trimming took 7 bases from V and 1 from J, leaving 17 bases between them. Per the germline V gene, CDR1 is SGHRS and CDR2 is YFSETQ. CDR3 length: 15 amino acids. The CDR3 DNA sequence: TGCGCCAGCTTCCCCCGCCCCTCTACGAACACTGAAGCTTTCTTT. This sequence encodes CASFPRPSTNTEAFF.

In its sample, this clone was seen once. The genes are TRBV6-5 and TRBJ2-5; D remains unclear. Germline V gives CDR1 MNHEY, CDR2 SVGAGI. This CDR3 has 14 residues. Trimming removed 8 bases at V and 3 bases at J, with 16 bases between. CDR3 sequence (DNA): TGTGCCAGCTCCGACGGAGTAGGAGAAGAGACCCAGTACTTC. Protein sequence: CASSDGVGEETQYF.

This chain connects TRBV9 to TRBJ1-6, with 8 bases identical to TRBD1. The junction had 1 base not matched to a gene; V was cut back by 0 bases and J by 8 bases. The V gene's germline CDR1 is SGDLS and CDR2 YYNGEE. The CDR3 is 14 residues long. The CDR3 region has the DNA TGTGCCAGCAGCGTAGCACAGGGGGATTCACCCCTCCACTTT. Translation: CASSVAQGDSPLHF.

The gene calls are TRBV12-3 or TRBV12-4 and TRBJ2-2; TRBD1 matches at 7 bases. Trimming removed 2 bases from V and 13 bases from J; junction bases left unmatched: 7. The CDR3 consists of 13 residues. This chain's CDR3 is CASSLTGTAPLFF. In DNA form, the CDR3 reads TGTGCCAGCAGTTTAACGGGGACAGCCCCGCTGTTTTTT.

This sequence joins TRBV27 and TRBJ2-1, with D possibly matching TRBD1 (5 bases). CDR1 and CDR2 from the germline V gene are MNHEY and SMNVEV (reference sequence). V dropped 4 bases and J dropped 7 bases, with 14 bases sitting between them. The CDR3 sequence is 14 residues long. Here the CDR3 DNA reads TGTGCCAGCAGTTGGTTCAGGGCGTTGAATGAGCAGTTCTTC. It encodes CASSWFRALNEQFF.

The DNA for the CDR3 is TGTGCCAGTAGTATTCAGTTCAATGGAAACACCATATATTTT. As protein: CASSIQFNGNTIYF. The chain employs TRBV19 and TRBJ1-3; D call uncertain. V was pared by 3 bases and J by 3 bases, with 9 bases between. The CDR3 has 14 amino acids. Germline CDR1 and CDR2: LNHDA and SQIVND (reference sequence).

This chain uses TRBV29-1 with TRBJ2-7; 12 nucleotides align to TRBD2. V shed 6 bases and J 3 bases; nucleotides not matched to a gene: 3. CDR1 and CDR2 from the germline V gene are SQVTM and ANQGSEA. The CDR3 runs 13 residues. This CDR3 reads CSVTSGGLYEQYF. In DNA, the CDR3 is TGCAGCGTCACTAGCGGGGGGCTCTACGAGCAGTACTTC.

The rearrangement joins TRBV10-3 to TRBJ2-7; perhaps D is TRBD1 or TRBD2 (7 bases each). Between the trimmed V and J ends, which lost 10 bases and 5 bases, there was a span of 18 bases. CDR1 is ENHRY and CDR2 is SYGVKD in the germline V gene. The length of the CDR3 is 13 residues. CDR3: CATRGGSRDEQYF. The CDR3 bases are TGTGCCACCAGGGGGGGGTCTCGTGACGAGCAGTACTTC.

The chain carries TRBV19 and TRBJ2-7, with 9 bases aligning to TRBD1. This CDR3 is 14 amino acids long. The V and J ends lost 5 bases and 1 base, in that order; junction bases with no gene match: 3. Germline assignment: CDR1 LNHDA and CDR2 SQIVND (reference sequence). The CDR3 DNA reads as TGTGCCAGTAGTTCCGGGACAGGGTCCTACGAGCAGTACTTC. Translated: CASSSGTGSYEQYF.

The chain links TRBV4-2 to TRBJ2-3; 12 bases are shared with TRBD2. Per the germline V gene, CDR1 is LGHNA and CDR2 is YNFKEQ. The CDR3 runs 16 residues. V shed 0 bases and J 6 bases; nucleotides not matched to a gene: 4. The CDR3 DNA reads TGTGCCAGCAGCCAAGAGACTAGCGGGGGCTGGGATACGCAGTATTTT. Its protein product is CASSQETSGGWDTQYF.

V is TRBV5-1 and J is TRBJ2-5; no reliable D call. Trimming took off 0 bases at V and 3 bases at J, with 6 bases between the two ends. Germline CDR1 SGHRS, CDR2 YFSETQ. This CDR3 comprises 13 residues. In DNA form, the CDR3 reads TGCGCCAGCAGCTTGGGGTCTAAAGAGACCCAGTACTTC. Translating gives CASSLGSKETQYF.

V is TRBV3-1 (or the pseudogene TRBV3-2) and J is TRBJ2-1; D remains unclear. The V gene lost 0 bases and the J gene lost 8 bases, with 11 bases spanning the gap. The germline V gene encodes CDR1 LGHDT and CDR2 YNNKEL (reference sequence). This CDR3 spans 14 amino acids. CDR3 region: CASSQDPSSDEQFF. The CDR3 region has the DNA TGTGCCAGCAGCCAAGACCCGTCTAGTGATGAGCAGTTCTTC.